This T cell receptor (beta chain) was identified during a study of blood T cell repertoires in COVID-19. The wider study: Sources were T cells, B-cell-depleted T cells, or PBMCs; the material itself was cDNA or gDNA.

Original methodology: Amplification with reference gene primers provided the estimates of nucleated cell counts. Profiling relied on immunoSEQ multiplex PCR, and the TCRdb table lists in-frame clones only, not all of them. The DNA was the basis for D and trimming; V, J and clone size are from that table. The sample includes about 91,000 clones, roughly four fifths of them seen just once. Deletions cut 2 bases from V and 0 bases from J, with 5 bases between. The CDR3 has 13 residues. Germline CDR1 SGDLS, CDR2 YYNGEE. The receptor's source is a middle-aged man with active or convalescent COVID-19. The chain employs TRBV9 and TRBJ2-5, with D perhaps matching TRBD2 (5 bases). The sequenced material came from peripheral blood. The DNA of the CDR3 is TGTGCCAGCAGCGTCGGGAACCAAGAGACCCAGTACTTC. The encoded protein is CASSVGNQETQYF. Using reference TRBV9 and TRBJ2-5 for the parts outside the CDR3, the full variable domain is DSGVTQTPKHLITATGQRVTLRCSPRSGDLSVYWYQQSLDQGLQFLIQYYNGEERAKGNILERFSAQQFPDLHSELNLSSLELGDSALYFCASSVGNQETQYFGPGTRLLVL.